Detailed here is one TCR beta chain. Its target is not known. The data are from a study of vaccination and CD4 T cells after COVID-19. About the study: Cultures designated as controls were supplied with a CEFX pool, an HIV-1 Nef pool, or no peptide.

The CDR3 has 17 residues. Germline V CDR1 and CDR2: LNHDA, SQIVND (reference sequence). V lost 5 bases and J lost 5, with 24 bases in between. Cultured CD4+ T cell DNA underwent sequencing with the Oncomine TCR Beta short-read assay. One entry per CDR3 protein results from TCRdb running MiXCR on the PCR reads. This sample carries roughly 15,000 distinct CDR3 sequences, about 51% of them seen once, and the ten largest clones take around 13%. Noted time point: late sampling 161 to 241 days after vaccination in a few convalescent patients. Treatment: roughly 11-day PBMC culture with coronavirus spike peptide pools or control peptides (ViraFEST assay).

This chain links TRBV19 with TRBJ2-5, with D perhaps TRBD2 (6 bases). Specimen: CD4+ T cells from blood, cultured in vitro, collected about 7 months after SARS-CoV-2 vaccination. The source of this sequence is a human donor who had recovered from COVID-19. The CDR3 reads CASSLWALAGRAETQYF. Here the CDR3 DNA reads TGTGCCAGTAGTTTATGGGCCCTCGCGGGAAGGGCGGAGACCCAGTACTTC.